This paragraph covers one TCR beta chain sequence. What it binds is not known. This entry is derived from a study of CD4 T cells in relation to SARS-CoV-2 and coronaviruses. Study in general: ViraFEST: roughly 10-day antigen culture of PBMCs, then TCR beta CDR3 sequencing.

Clones were read by immunoSEQ multiplex PCR, and TCRdb kept only the in-frame ones, dropping some. Of about 36,000 clones detected, 77% appear once; the ten largest clones hold about 20%. V lost 10 bases to trimming and J lost 0 bases, with 10 bases between them. The CDR3 is 13 amino acids. Looked up from germline, CDR1 is KGHSH and CDR2 is LQKENI. The specimen sequenced was memory CD4+ T cells from PBMCs, cultured in vitro. The TCR originated in an adult with COVID-19. The chain uses TRBV18 and TRBJ1-3; a weak D match, TRBD1 (6 bases). This CDR3 is CATGQFSGNTIYF. The CDR3 nucleotides are TGTGCCACCGGACAGTTCTCTGGAAACACCATATATTTT.